This is a list of T cell receptor beta chains from one sample in a study of post-analysis software for immune sequencing data. TCRdb used MiXCR to reprocess the PCR reads, holding one entry per CDR3 protein. The repertoire holds about 540,000 distinct CDR3 sequences, with around a third as singletons. Material for sequencing was blood. These receptors all come from a girl aged 2 to 17 with multiple sclerosis. Both conserved end residues are part of each CDR3. Each record gives: J gene, D gene, clone size, V gene, CDR3 DNA, CDR3 protein. D genes are given only for firm matches. For some rows the clone size is stated as once, few or many, or as a class when expanded; others skip it.

J: TRBJ1-2
D: -
size: many
V: TRBV20-1
DNA: TGCAGTGCTACCGGGACACACTCTGATAACTATGGCTACACCTTC
CDR3: CSATGTHSDNYGYTF

J: TRBJ1-4
D: -
size: -
V: TRBV27
DNA: TGTGCCAGCAGTTTAGGTTGGGTCGGAGAAAAACTGTTTTTT
CDR3: CASSLGWVGEKLFF

J: TRBJ2-5
D: -
size: -
V: TRBV12-3/TRBV12-4
DNA: TGTGCCAGCAGTTTTGGGACCACCGACAGCCGAGAGACCCAGTACTTC
CDR3: CASSFGTTDSRETQYF

J: TRBJ2-7
D: -
size: many
V: TRBV4-1
DNA: TGCGCCAGCAGCCAAGTGCCAACGTACCCCCACGAGCAGTACTTC
CDR3: CASSQVPTYPHEQYF

J: TRBJ1-1
D: -
size: once
V: TRBV28
DNA: TGTGCCAGCAGGATCGAGGTGTACGCTGAAGCTTTCTTT
CDR3: CASRIEVYAEAFF

J: TRBJ2-3
D: TRBD2
size: -
V: TRBV9
DNA: TGTGCCAGCAGCGTATCTACTAGCGGGGGCAGCACAGATACGCAGTATTTT
CDR3: CASSVSTSGGSTDTQYF

J: TRBJ2-5
D: TRBD1
size: few
V: TRBV6-5
DNA: TGTGCCAGCAGTTTCACAGGGGACCGCCAAGAGACCCAGTACTTC
CDR3: CASSFTGDRQETQYF

J: TRBJ2-7
D: -
size: -
V: TRBV5-5
DNA: TGTGCCAGCAGCCAGGGACCCCCCGCAAACTACGAGCAGTACTTC
CDR3: CASSQGPPANYEQYF

J: TRBJ2-1
D: -
size: many
V: TRBV7-2
DNA: TGTGCCAGCAGCTCCAACCGGGCAGCGTATGAGCAGTTCTTC
CDR3: CASSSNRAAYEQFF

J: TRBJ2-3
D: -
size: -
V: TRBV7-2
DNA: TGTGCCAGCAGCCTCTCGGTATGGGCTAGCAGAACAGATACGCAGTATTTT
CDR3: CASSLSVWASRTDTQYF

J: TRBJ2-5
D: -
size: -
V: TRBV7-3
DNA: TGTGCCAGCAGCCGGACGGACAGACGGGAGAAGACCCAGTACTTC
CDR3: CASSRTDRREKTQYF

J: TRBJ2-1
D: TRBD2
size: few
V: TRBV11-1
DNA: TGTGCCAGCAGCTTCCTTAGCGGGGGGGCCGAATTCGATGAGCAGTTCTTC
CDR3: CASSFLSGGAEFDEQFF

J: TRBJ2-3
D: TRBD2
size: few
V: TRBV20-1
DNA: TGCAGTGCCCCTAGCGGAAGCGATACGCAGTATTTT
CDR3: CSAPSGSDTQYF

J: TRBJ1-1
D: TRBD1
size: -
V: TRBV29-1
DNA: TGCAGCGGGAAGACAGGGTACACTGAAGCTTTCTTT
CDR3: CSGKTGYTEAFF

J: TRBJ1-6
D: -
size: few
V: TRBV5-1
DNA: TGCGCCAGCAGCTTGAACGGGGAGGTGGTCTCACCCCTCCACTTT
CDR3: CASSLNGEVVSPLHF

J: TRBJ2-3
D: TRBD2
size: -
V: TRBV7-2
DNA: TGTGCCAGCAGCTTATGGGGCGGGGGGGCGGCAGATACGCAGTATTTT
CDR3: CASSLWGGGAADTQYF

J: TRBJ1-6
D: -
size: -
V: TRBV13
DNA: TGTGCCAGCAGCTCCTCGGACAGTCATAATTCACCCCTCCACTTT
CDR3: CASSSSDSHNSPLHF

J: TRBJ2-3
D: -
size: few
V: TRBV27
DNA: TGTGCCAGCAGTCCCTTAACGGGAATCTCAGATACGCAGTATTTT
CDR3: CASSPLTGISDTQYF

J: TRBJ1-1
D: -
size: -
V: TRBV29-1
DNA: TGCAGCACAGTTGCAGGGGAAGCTTTCTTT
CDR3: CSTVAGEAFF

J: TRBJ2-4
D: -
size: few
V: TRBV6-6
DNA: TGTGCCAGCAGTTACGGAGGGGGGCGGAAAAACATTCAGTACTTC
CDR3: CASSYGGGRKNIQYF

J: TRBJ1-2
D: -
size: few
V: TRBV20-1
DNA: TGCAGTGCTGGCGAAAGGGGACTGGATGGCTACACCTTC
CDR3: CSAGERGLDGYTF

J: TRBJ1-2
D: -
size: -
V: TRBV11-2
DNA: TGTGCCGGCGGCTCCGACAGTTCTTATGGCTACACCTTC
CDR3: CAGGSDSSYGYTF

J: TRBJ2-3
D: TRBD2
size: -
V: TRBV20-1
DNA: TGCAGTGCCCCTGGTAGCGGGAGCACAGATACGCAGTATTTT
CDR3: CSAPGSGSTDTQYF

J: TRBJ2-2
D: -
size: few
V: TRBV7-2
DNA: TGTGCCAGCAGCCCGGGACCCTACACCGGGGAGCTGTTTTTT
CDR3: CASSPGPYTGELFF

J: TRBJ1-1
D: -
size: once
V: TRBV6-1
DNA: TGTGCCAGCAGTGAAGGAGGGAAGAGCACTGAAGCTTTCTTT
CDR3: CASSEGGKSTEAFF

J: TRBJ2-1
D: TRBD2
size: -
V: TRBV20-1
DNA: TGCAGTGCTAGGGATTCTAGCGGGGGGTCAGTAAATGAGCAGTTCTTC
CDR3: CSARDSSGGSVNEQFF

J: TRBJ2-3
D: TRBD2
size: -
V: TRBV19
DNA: TGTGCCAGTAGTATAGCAAGCGGGGGGGCCGATACGCAGTATTTT
CDR3: CASSIASGGADTQYF

J: TRBJ2-1
D: TRBD2
size: few
V: TRBV9
DNA: TGTGCCAGCAGCGTAGGCGGGGGGGCCTCCTACAATGAGCAGTTCTTC
CDR3: CASSVGGGASYNEQFF